This is a list of T cell receptor beta chains from one sample in a study of metastatic and nonmetastatic thyroid tumors. Via MiXCR, TCRdb re-called the PCR reads. This table has tens of thousands of clones, approximately 14% appearing once. Sequenced material: blood. These receptors were taken from a male donor with papillary thyroid cancer or a benign thyroid nodule (not recorded which). Some clones in this sample may be carry-over from other donors' samples. Both conserved end residues are part of each CDR3. Fields, in order: clone size, J gene, V gene, D gene, CDR3 protein, CDR3 DNA. D genes are given only for firm matches. Rows give clone size only sometimes, using once, few, many, or a class for an expanded clone.

. TRBJ2-1 TRBV20-1 . CSALGQVGGRIDNEQFF TGCAGTGCACTCGGGCAGGTTGGGGGGCGAATTGACAATGAGCAGTTCTTC
many TRBJ1-1 TRBV12-5 . CASGLEGGYTEAFF TGTGCTAGTGGTTTGGAAGGGGGGTACACTGAAGCTTTCTTT
many TRBJ2-2 TRBV24-1 . CATSDSRYMENTGELFF TGTGCCACCAGTGATTCCCGGTACATGGAAAACACCGGGGAGCTGTTTTTT
many TRBJ2-5 TRBV3-1 . CASSQGEGTQYF TGTGCCAGCAGCCAAGGCGAGGGGACCCAGTACTTC
. TRBJ2-6 TRBV5-4 . CASSEYSGANVLTF TGTGCCAGCAGTGAGTACTCTGGGGCCAACGTCCTGACTTTC
many TRBJ2-3 TRBV20-1 . CSARDWADSTDTQYF TGCAGCGCTAGAGATTGGGCAGATAGCACAGATACGCAGTATTTT
many TRBJ2-5 TRBV19 . CASSRRDWYQETQYF TGTGCCAGTAGTAGGCGGGATTGGTACCAAGAGACCCAGTACTTC
few TRBJ2-1 TRBV18 . CASSPPGRQSSYNEQFF TGTGCCAGCTCACCACCGGGACGGCAGAGCTCCTACAATGAGCAGTTCTTC
many TRBJ1-1 TRBV7-8 . CASSLVGAYTEAFF TGTGCCAGCAGCTTAGTAGGAGCATACACTGAAGCTTTCTTT
many TRBJ2-3 TRBV24-1 . CASRDTRTQYF TGTGCCTCCCGGGACACAAGGACGCAGTATTTT
once TRBJ2-3 TRBV9 TRBD2 CASSFRTSGADTQYF TGTGCCAGCAGCTTCCGGACTAGCGGCGCAGATACGCAGTATTTT
. TRBJ2-1 TRBV11-3 . CASSLGGPLWNEQFF TGTGCCAGCAGCTTAGGAGGCCCCCTCTGGAATGAGCAGTTCTTC
few TRBJ1-6 TRBV10-3 . CAIGQGSLGSPLHF TGTGCCATCGGTCAGGGTAGCCTGGGTTCACCCCTCCACTTT
many TRBJ2-1 TRBV5-1 TRBD2 CASSLAGGHDEQFF TGCGCCAGCAGCTTGGCGGGAGGGCACGATGAGCAGTTCTTC
few TRBJ2-3 TRBV28 TRBD1 CASSLRDRCTDMQYF TGTGCCAGCAGTTTAAGGGACAGGTGCACAGATATGCAGTATTTT
many TRBJ2-7 TRBV4-2 . CASSQEWRDRSSYEQYF TGTGCCAGCAGCCAAGAATGGAGGGACAGAAGCTCCTACGAGCAGTACTTC
few TRBJ2-7 TRBV12-3/TRBV12-4 . CASSPPSISYEQYF TGTGCCAGCAGTCCCCCGAGTATTTCCTACGAGCAGTACTTC
. TRBJ2-7 TRBV27 TRBD2 CASSYKREGEQYF TGTGCCAGCAGTTATAAGCGGGAAGGCGAGCAGTACTTC
. TRBJ2-1 TRBV27 TRBD2 CASSPPGGIGNEQFF TGTGCCAGCAGCCCTCCCGGGGGGATAGGCAATGAGCAGTTCTTC
many TRBJ2-7 TRBV7-8 TRBD1 CASSSGTGSLYEQYF TGTGCCAGCAGCTCCGGGACAGGGTCGTTATACGAGCAGTACTTC
. TRBJ2-1 TRBV3-1 . CASSPSQGYNEQFF TGTGCCAGCAGCCCAAGTCAGGGCTACAATGAGCAGTTCTTC
medium-sized TRBJ2-7 TRBV6-1 TRBD2 CASMCYGCSGRASYEQYF TGTGCCAGCATGTGCTACGGGTGCAGCGGGAGAGCTTCCTACGAGCAGTACTTC
many TRBJ2-3 TRBV6-5 TRBD1 CASSSIGQGRFWTDTQYF TGTGCCAGCAGTTCGATAGGACAGGGACGATTTTGGACAGATACGCAGTATTTT
many TRBJ1-6 TRBV2 . CASRALGNSPLHF TGTGCCAGCAGGGCCCTGGGCAATTCACCCCTCCACTTT
. TRBJ1-1 TRBV12-3/TRBV12-4 TRBD1 CASRPQGAGEAFF TGTGCCAGCAGGCCACAGGGGGCCGGGGAAGCTTTCTTT
. TRBJ2-1 TRBV24-1 . CATSDRRLVGAGSYEQFF TGTGCCACCAGTGATAGGCGGCTTGTGGGGGCGGGTAGCTATGAGCAGTTCTTC
. TRBJ1-2 TRBV20-1 . CRGGAGDYGYTF TGCAGGGGTGGGGCGGGCGACTATGGCTACACCTTC
many TRBJ2-3 TRBV7-2 . CASSWREESTDTQYF TGTGCCAGCAGCTGGAGGGAGGAAAGCACAGATACGCAGTATTTT
many TRBJ2-1 TRBV14 TRBD2 CASSQPPAGVWNEQFF TGTGCCAGCAGCCAACCCCCAGCGGGAGTATGGAATGAGCAGTTCTTC
once TRBJ1-2 TRBV5-1 . CASSFPGGGYGYTF TGCGCCAGCAGCTTTCCTGGGGGCGGGTATGGCTACACCTTC
few TRBJ1-3 TRBV27 . CASKGAFSGNTIYF TGTGCCAGCAAGGGTGCGTTCTCTGGAAACACCATATATTTT
few TRBJ2-1 TRBV9 . CASSSDFNEQFF TGTGCCAGCAGCTCAGACTTCAATGAGCAGTTCTTC
many TRBJ2-5 TRBV7-6 TRBD1 CASSMGQQETQYF TGTGCCAGCAGTATGGGACAGCAAGAGACCCAGTACTTC
many TRBJ1-1 TRBV19 TRBD1 CASSDRGQANTEAFF TGTGCCAGTAGTGATCGCGGACAGGCGAACACTGAAGCTTTCTTT
many TRBJ1-2 TRBV24-1 . CATSGTGDICGINYGYTF TGTGCCACCAGTGGGACCGGGGACATATGCGGTATTAACTATGGCTACACCTTC
. TRBJ2-3 TRBV3-1 TRBD1 CASSPRSEGARDTQYF TGTGCCAGCAGCCCACGATCAGAGGGGGCGAGGGATACGCAGTATTTT
. TRBJ1-4 TRBV6-1 TRBD1 CASSETGTGGDNRRKPFF TGTGCCAGCAGTGAGACCGGGACAGGGGGCGATAACCGGCGGAAACCGTTTTTT
many TRBJ2-7 TRBV7-9 . CASSSDLDKQYF TGTGCCAGCAGCTCCGACCTGGACAAGCAGTACTTC
few TRBJ1-6 TRBV27 . CASSSGDSPLHF TGTGCCAGCAGCTCCGGGGACTCACCACTCCACTTT
many TRBJ2-5 TRBV4-1 . CASSPGFQGMAETQYF TGCGCCAGCAGCCCGGGCTTCCAGGGGATGGCAGAGACCCAGTACTTC
few TRBJ2-7 TRBV10-1 TRBD2 CASSESIAGAYEQYF TGCGCCAGCAGTGAGTCAATAGCGGGAGCCTACGAGCAGTACTTC
. TRBJ2-7 TRBV11-2 TRBD2 CASSLLLWTSGIRETYEQYF TGTGCCAGCAGCTTACTTCTATGGACTAGCGGGATTAGGGAAACCTACGAGCAGTACTTC
many TRBJ1-1 TRBV5-4 . CASSPPPGTEAFF TGTGCCAGCAGCCCACCCCCGGGCACTGAAGCTTTCTTT
many TRBJ2-3 TRBV18 . CASSPRGGRFTDTQYF TGTGCCAGCTCACCCAGGGGAGGACGGTTCACAGATACGCAGTATTTT
few TRBJ1-6 TRBV27 . CASSLSRTVELFGALHF TGTGCCAGCAGTTTATCTCGGACAGTAGAGCTTTTCGGGGCCCTCCACTTT
many TRBJ2-5 TRBV5-4 . CASSLAGGPRAQYF TGTGCCAGCAGCTTGGCTGGCGGCCCCAGGGCCCAGTACTTC
many TRBJ1-1 TRBV29-1 . CSVREGRNTEAFF TGCAGCGTTCGGGAGGGGCGGAACACTGAAGCTTTCTTT
. TRBJ2-5 TRBV30 . CAWSVSDAETQYF TGTGCCTGGAGTGTTTCGGATGCTGAGACCCAGTACTTC
many TRBJ2-7 TRBV28 . CASSLVRADYEQYF TGTGCCAGCAGTTTAGTCCGGGCGGACTACGAGCAGTACTTC
many TRBJ2-3 TRBV6-1 TRBD1 CASSVQGAKDTQYF TGTGCCAGCAGTGTACAGGGGGCAAAAGATACGCAGTATTTT
medium-sized TRBJ1-2 TRBV27 . CASSLSGQHYGYTF TGTGCCAGCAGTTTGTCAGGGCAGCACTATGGCTACACCTTC
many TRBJ2-6 TRBV12-3/TRBV12-4 . CASRPGLLLSGANVLTF TGTGCCAGCAGACCGGGACTCTTACTCTCTGGGGCCAACGTCCTGACTTTC
many TRBJ1-1 TRBV10-3 . CAISESQGAEFMNTEAFF TGTGCCATCAGTGAGTCGCAAGGGGCTGAATTCATGAACACTGAAGCTTTCTTT
many TRBJ2-1 TRBV20-1 . CSARAVVTTDHNEQFF TGCAGTGCTAGAGCCGTGGTTACGACAGACCACAATGAGCAGTTCTTC